A selection of T cell receptor beta chains follows, all from one sample in a study of blood T cell repertoires in COVID-19. Data came from immunoSEQ multiplex PCR; TCRdb stores just in-frame clones and leaves some out. Of about 67,000 clones listed, around 85% are singletons. Sequencing used peripheral blood. Receptor source: a woman of 80 years or more with acute or convalescent COVID-19. CDR3s include the opening cysteine and the closing phenylalanine or tryptophan. The D gene is left open where the match is weak. Some rows mark clone size as missing; the rest say once, few, many or name a class of expanded clone.

size	D	V	J	CDR3	DNA
.	.	TRBV19	TRBJ1-5	CASSPRQAFTNQPQHF	TGTGCCAGTAGTCCCCGACAGGCCTTTACCAATCAGCCCCAGCATTTT
.	TRBD1	TRBV28	TRBJ2-7	CASRRTGAYEQYF	TGTGCCAGCAGGAGGACAGGGGCCTACGAGCAGTACTTC
once	TRBD1	TRBV6-4	TRBJ1-2	CASSDRDRDYGYTF	TGTGCCAGCAGTGACCGGGACAGGGACTATGGCTACACCTTC
.	TRBD2	TRBV5-4	TRBJ2-2	CASSYTSAGELFF	TGTGCCAGCAGCTATACTAGCGCCGGGGAGCTGTTTTTT
.	TRBD2	TRBV12-5	TRBJ2-1	CASGLRVAGGDNEQFF	TGTGCTAGTGGTTTGCGGGTAGCGGGGGGCGACAATGAGCAGTTCTTC
.	TRBD1	TRBV5-1	TRBJ2-2	CASSLLGQGAGELFF	TGCGCCAGCAGCTTGCTGGGACAGGGGGCCGGGGAGCTGTTTTTT
.	.	TRBV4-1	TRBJ2-7	CASSQGTGYEQYF	TGCGCCAGCAGCCAAGGAACGGGTTACGAGCAGTACTTC
.	.	TRBV21-1	TRBJ2-3	CASSKARGRGFTDTQYF	TGTGCCAGCAGCAAAGCTCGCGGGAGGGGGTTCACAGATACGCAGTATTTT
.	TRBD1	TRBV18	TRBJ2-2	CASSPRTGSTGELFF	TGTGCCAGCTCACCACGGACAGGAAGCACCGGGGAGCTGTTTTTT
.	TRBD1	TRBV11-2	TRBJ1-2	CASSPTGAGYTF	TGTGCCAGCAGCCCGACAGGGGCAGGCTACACCTTC
.	.	TRBV6-4	TRBJ2-3	CASSDSAPGLAGKGDTQYF	TGTGCCAGCAGTGACTCAGCGCCGGGACTTGCGGGCAAGGGAGATACGCAGTATTTT
once	.	TRBV6-5	TRBJ1-1	CASGNLAGNTEAFF	TGTGCCAGCGGCAACCTAGCGGGGAACACTGAAGCTTTCTTT
.	.	TRBV6-1	TRBJ1-1	CASSDASMNTEAFF	TGTGCCAGCAGTGATGCCAGTATGAACACTGAAGCTTTCTTT
.	TRBD1	TRBV5-1	TRBJ1-4	CASSPGTASNEKLFF	TGCGCCAGCAGCCCGGGGACAGCCTCTAATGAAAAACTGTTTTTT
.	.	TRBV5-5	TRBJ1-5	CASSNEKSGGPAGQPQHF	TGTGCCAGCAGCAATGAAAAGTCGGGGGGGCCCGCGGGTCAGCCCCAGCATTTT
.	.	TRBV28	TRBJ2-3	CASILGRSTDTQYF	TGTGCCAGCATCTTAGGGAGGAGCACAGATACGCAGTATTTT
once	.	TRBV5-1	TRBJ1-1	CASSLIAGTNTEAFF	TGCGCCAGCAGCTTGATTGCGGGGACGAACACTGAAGCTTTCTTT
once	TRBD2	TRBV5-1	TRBJ2-1	CASSLGSGGSYNEQFF	TGCGCCAGCAGCTTGGGAAGCGGGGGATCCTACAATGAGCAGTTCTTC
.	.	TRBV4-2	TRBJ1-1	CASSHGGTNTEAFF	TGTGCCAGCAGCCATGGGGGGACGAACACTGAAGCTTTCTTT
.	.	TRBV5-1	TRBJ1-5	CASSPTGLEGNQPQHF	TGCGCCAGCAGCCCCACAGGGTTGGAAGGCAATCAGCCCCAGCATTTT
.	TRBD2	TRBV25-1	TRBJ2-2	CASSDTTAGTGELFF	TGTGCCAGCAGTGACACCACAGCGGGGACCGGGGAGCTGTTTTTT
.	.	TRBV3-1/TRBV3-2	TRBJ1-5	CASSQGADQPQHF	TGTGCCAGCAGCCAAGGTGCGGATCAGCCCCAGCATTTT
.	.	TRBV28	TRBJ2-2	CASTGTRITGELFF	TGTGCCAGCACAGGCACCCGAATAACCGGGGAGCTGTTTTTT
.	.	TRBV2	TRBJ1-2	CASSITGQGYTF	TGTGCCAGCAGTATAACCGGACAGGGCTACACCTTC
.	.	TRBV21-1	TRBJ2-2	CASSKWHGDTGELFF	TGTGCCAGCAGCAAATGGCACGGGGACACCGGGGAGCTGTTTTTT
.	.	TRBV6-1	TRBJ1-2	CASSEVWVGSGYTF	TGTGCCAGCAGTGAAGTCTGGGTTGGGAGTGGCTACACCTTC